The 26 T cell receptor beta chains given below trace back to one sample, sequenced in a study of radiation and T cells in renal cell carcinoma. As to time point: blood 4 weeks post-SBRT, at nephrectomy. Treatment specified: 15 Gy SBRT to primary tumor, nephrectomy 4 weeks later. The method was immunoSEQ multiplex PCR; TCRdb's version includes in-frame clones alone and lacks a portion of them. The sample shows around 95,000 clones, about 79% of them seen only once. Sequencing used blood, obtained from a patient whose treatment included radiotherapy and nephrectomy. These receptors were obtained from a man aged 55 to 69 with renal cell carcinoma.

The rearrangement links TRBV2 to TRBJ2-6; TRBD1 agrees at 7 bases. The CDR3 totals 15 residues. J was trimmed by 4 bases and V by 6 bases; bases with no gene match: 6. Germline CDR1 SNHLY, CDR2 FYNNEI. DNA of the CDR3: TGTGCCAGCAGCCCGACAGGGTGGGGGGCCAACGTCCTGACTTTC. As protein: CASSPTGWGANVLTF. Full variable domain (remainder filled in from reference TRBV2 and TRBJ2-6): EPEVTQTPSHQVTQMGQEVILRCVPISNHLYFYWYRQILGQKVEFLVSFYNNEISEKSEIFDDQFSVERPDGSNFTLKIRSTKLEDSAMYFCASSPTGWGANVLTFGAGSRLTVL.

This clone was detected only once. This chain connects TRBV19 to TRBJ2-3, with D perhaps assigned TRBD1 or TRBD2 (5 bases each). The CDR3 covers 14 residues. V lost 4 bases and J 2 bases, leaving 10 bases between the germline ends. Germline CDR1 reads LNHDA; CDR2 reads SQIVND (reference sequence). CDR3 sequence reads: CASSTGRPTDTQYF. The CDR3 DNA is TGTGCCAGTAGTACGGGACGCCCCACAGATACGCAGTATTTT.

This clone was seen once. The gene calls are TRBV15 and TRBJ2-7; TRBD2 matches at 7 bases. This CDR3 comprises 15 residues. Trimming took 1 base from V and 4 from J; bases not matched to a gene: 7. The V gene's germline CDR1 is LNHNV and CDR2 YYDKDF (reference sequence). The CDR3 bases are TGTGCCACCAGCAGAGTACGCGGGAGCGCTTACGAGCAGTACTTC. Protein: CATSRVRGSAYEQYF. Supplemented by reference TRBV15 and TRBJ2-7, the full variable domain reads DAMVIQNPRYQVTQFGKPVTLSCSQTLNHNVMYWYQQKSSQAPKLLFHYYDKDFNNEADTPDNFQSRRPNTSFCFLDIRSPGLGDTAMYLCATSRVRGSAYEQYFGPGTRLTVT.

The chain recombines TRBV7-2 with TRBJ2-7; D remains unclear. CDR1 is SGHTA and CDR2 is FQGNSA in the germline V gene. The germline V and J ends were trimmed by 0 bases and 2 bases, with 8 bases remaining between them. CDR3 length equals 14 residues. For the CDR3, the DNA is TGTGCCAGCAGCTTAGCGCCCACAACCTACGAGCAGTACTTC. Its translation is CASSLAPTTYEQYF.

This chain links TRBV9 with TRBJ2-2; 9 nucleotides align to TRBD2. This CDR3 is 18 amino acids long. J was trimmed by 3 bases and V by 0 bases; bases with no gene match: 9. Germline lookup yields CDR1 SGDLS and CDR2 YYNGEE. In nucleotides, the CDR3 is TGTGCCAGCAGCGTAGATCGCGGGAGGGCCGTAGACACCGGGGAGCTGTTTTTT. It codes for CASSVDRGRAVDTGELFF.

CDR3 coding DNA: TGTGCCTGGGAAACTCCAGGGTCGGATCCCTACGAGCAGTACTTC. This translates into CAWETPGSDPYEQYF. The J gene is TRBJ2-7, the V gene TRBV30, with D perhaps TRBD1 (5 bases). The germline V gene encodes CDR1 GTSNPN and CDR2 SVGIG (reference sequence). The germline V and J ends were trimmed by 5 bases and 2 bases, with 19 bases remaining between them. The CDR3 is 15 residues long.

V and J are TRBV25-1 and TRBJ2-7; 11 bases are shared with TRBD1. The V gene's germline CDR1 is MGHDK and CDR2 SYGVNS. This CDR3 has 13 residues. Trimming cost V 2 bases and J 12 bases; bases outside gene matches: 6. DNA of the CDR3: TGTGCCAGCAGTGAAGAAGGGACAGGGGGAGGGTACTTC. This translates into CASSEEGTGGGYF.

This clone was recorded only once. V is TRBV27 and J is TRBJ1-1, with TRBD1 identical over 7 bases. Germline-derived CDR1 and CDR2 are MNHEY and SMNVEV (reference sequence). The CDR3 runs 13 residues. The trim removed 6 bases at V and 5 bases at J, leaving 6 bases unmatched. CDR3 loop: CASSSTGETEAFF. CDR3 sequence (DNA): TGTGCCAGCAGCTCCACAGGGGAAACTGAAGCTTTCTTT.

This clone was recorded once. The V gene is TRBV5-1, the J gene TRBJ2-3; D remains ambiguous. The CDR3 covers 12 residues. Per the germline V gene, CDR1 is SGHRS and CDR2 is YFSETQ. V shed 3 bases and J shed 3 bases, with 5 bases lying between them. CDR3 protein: CASSSLTDTQYF. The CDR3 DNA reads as TGCGCCAGCAGCTCCTTAACAGATACGCAGTATTTT.

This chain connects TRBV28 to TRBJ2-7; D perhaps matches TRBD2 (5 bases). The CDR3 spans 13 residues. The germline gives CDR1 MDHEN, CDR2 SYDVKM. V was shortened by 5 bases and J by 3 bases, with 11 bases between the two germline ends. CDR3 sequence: CASSGPGIYEQYF. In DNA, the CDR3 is TGTGCCAGCAGTGGCCCGGGGATCTACGAGCAGTACTTC. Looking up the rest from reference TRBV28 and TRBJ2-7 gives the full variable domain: DVKVTQSSRYLVKRTGEKVFLECVQDMDHENMFWYRQDPGLGLRLIYFSYDVKMKEKGDIPEGYSVSREKKERFSLILESASTNQTSMYLCASSGPGIYEQYFGPGTRLTVT.

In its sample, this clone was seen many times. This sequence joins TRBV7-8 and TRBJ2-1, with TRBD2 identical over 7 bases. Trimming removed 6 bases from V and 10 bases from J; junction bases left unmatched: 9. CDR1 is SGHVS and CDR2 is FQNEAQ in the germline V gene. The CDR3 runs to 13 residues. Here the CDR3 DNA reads TGTGCCAGCAGTCTAGCGGCCTCGGGGGAGCAGTTCTTC. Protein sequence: CASSLAASGEQFF.

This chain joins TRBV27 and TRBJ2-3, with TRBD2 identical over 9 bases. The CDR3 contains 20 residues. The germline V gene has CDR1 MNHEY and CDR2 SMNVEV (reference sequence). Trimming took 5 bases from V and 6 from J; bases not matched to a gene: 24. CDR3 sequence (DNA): TGTGCCAGCAGTCTCCACTCGTCTACATTAGCGGGAGCCTCCCGGGATACGCAGTATTTT. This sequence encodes CASSLHSSTLAGASRDTQYF.

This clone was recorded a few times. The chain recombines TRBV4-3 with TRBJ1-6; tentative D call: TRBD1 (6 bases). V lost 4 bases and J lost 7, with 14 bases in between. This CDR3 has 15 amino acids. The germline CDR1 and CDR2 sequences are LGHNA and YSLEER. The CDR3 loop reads CASSRKGGGNSPLHF. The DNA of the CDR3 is TGCGCCAGCAGCCGCAAAGGGGGAGGGAATTCACCCCTCCACTTT.

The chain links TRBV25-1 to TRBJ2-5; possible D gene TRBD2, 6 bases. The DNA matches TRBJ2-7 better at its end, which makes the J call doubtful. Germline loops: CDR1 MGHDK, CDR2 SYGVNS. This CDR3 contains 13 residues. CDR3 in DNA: TGTGCCAGCAGTGTTGCGGGGAGCTACGAGCAGTACTTC. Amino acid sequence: CASSVAGSYEQYF.

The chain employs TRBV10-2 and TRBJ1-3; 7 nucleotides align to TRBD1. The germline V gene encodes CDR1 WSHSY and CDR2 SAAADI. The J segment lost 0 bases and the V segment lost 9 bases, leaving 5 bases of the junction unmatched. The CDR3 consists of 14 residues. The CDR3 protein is CASDRTGSGNTIYF. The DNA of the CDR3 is TGCGCCAGTGATCGGACAGGCTCTGGAAACACCATATATTTT.

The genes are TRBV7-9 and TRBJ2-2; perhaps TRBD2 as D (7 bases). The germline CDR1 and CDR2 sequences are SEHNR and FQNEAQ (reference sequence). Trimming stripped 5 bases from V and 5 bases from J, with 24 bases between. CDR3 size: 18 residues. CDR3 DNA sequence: TGTGCCAGCAGCCCTTCAAGGGGGACTACGGAATCTACCGGGGAGCTGTTTTTT. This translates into CASSPSRGTTESTGELFF.

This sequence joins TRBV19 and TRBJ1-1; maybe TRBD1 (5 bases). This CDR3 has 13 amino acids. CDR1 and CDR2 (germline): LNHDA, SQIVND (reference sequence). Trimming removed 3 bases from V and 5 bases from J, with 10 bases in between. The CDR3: CASSISQGTEAFF. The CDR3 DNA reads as TGTGCCAGTAGTATCAGCCAGGGTACTGAAGCTTTCTTT.

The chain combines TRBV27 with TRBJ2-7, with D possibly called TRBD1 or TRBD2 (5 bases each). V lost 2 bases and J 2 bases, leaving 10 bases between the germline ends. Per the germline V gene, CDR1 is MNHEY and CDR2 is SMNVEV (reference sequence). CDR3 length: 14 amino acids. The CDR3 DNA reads TGTGCCAGCAGTTTACGGGGACGAGCCTACGAGCAGTACTTC. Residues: CASSLRGRAYEQYF.

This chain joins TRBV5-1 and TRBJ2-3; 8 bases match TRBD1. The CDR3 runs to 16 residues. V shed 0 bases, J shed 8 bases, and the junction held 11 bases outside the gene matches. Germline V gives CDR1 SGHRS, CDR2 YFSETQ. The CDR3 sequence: CASSLGQGPSGGTQYF. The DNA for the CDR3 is TGCGCCAGCAGCTTGGGACAGGGGCCCTCCGGGGGTACGCAGTATTTT.

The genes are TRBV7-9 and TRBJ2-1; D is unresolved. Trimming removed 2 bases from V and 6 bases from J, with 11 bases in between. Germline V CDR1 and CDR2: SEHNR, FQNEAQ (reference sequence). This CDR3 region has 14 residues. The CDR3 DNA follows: TGTGCCAGCAGCTTATTCGGCGTCGGCAATGAGCAGTTCTTC. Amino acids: CASSLFGVGNEQFF. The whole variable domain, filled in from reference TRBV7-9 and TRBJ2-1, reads DTGVSQNPRHKITKRGQNVTFRCDPISEHNRLYWYRQTLGQGPEFLTYFQNEAQLEKSRLLSDRFSAERPKGSFSTLEIQRTEQGDSAMYLCASSLFGVGNEQFFGPGTRLTVL.

CDR3 sequence (DNA): TGTGCCAGCAGTTTCTTATCCGGGACACAAGAGACCCAGTACTTC. It codes for CASSFLSGTQETQYF. The genes are TRBV28 and TRBJ2-5, with D tentatively TRBD1 (6 bases). Germline V gene data show CDR1 as MDHEN and CDR2 as SYDVKM. This CDR3 comprises 15 residues. V shed 3 bases and J shed 2 bases, with 13 bases lying between them.

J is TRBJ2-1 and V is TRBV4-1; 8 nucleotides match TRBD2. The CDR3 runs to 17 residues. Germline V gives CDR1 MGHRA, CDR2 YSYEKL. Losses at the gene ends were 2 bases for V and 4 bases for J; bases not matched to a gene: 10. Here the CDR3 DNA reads TGCGCCAGCAGCCAAACCCCAGCGGGAGACTTTTACAATGAGCAGTTCTTC. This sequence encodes CASSQTPAGDFYNEQFF.

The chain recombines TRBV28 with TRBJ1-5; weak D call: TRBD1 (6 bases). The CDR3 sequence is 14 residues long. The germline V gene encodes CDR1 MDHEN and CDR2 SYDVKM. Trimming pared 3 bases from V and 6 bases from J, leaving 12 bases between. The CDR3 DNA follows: TGTGCCAGCAGTTTCGGGGGGCGCATTCAGCCCCAGCATTTT. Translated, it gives CASSFGGRIQPQHF.

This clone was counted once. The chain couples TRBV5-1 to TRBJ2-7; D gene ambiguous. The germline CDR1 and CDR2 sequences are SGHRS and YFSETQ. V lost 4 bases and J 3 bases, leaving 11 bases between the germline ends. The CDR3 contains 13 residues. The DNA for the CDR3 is TGCGCCAGCAGCCCTAGAACGAGCTACGAGCAGTACTTC. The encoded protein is CASSPRTSYEQYF.

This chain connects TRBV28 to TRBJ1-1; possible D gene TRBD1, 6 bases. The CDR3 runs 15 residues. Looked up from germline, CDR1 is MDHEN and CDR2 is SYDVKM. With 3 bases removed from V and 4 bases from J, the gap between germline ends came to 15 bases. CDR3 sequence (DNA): TGTGCCAGCAGTTTCCGGGACATACGGGGCACTGAAGCTTTCTTT. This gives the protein CASSFRDIRGTEAFF.

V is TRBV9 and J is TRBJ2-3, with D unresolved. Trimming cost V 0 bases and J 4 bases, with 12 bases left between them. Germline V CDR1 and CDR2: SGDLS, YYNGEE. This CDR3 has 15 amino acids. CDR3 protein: CASSVGPQNSDTQYF. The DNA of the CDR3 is TGTGCCAGCAGCGTAGGTCCCCAGAATTCAGATACGCAGTATTTT.